The source of this TCR beta chain is a study of cytotoxic CD8 clonotypes in ibrutinib-treated CLL. Generated by immunoSEQ multiplex PCR, the TCRdb table keeps only in-frame clones and is missing some. The sample includes about 140,000 clones, roughly 90% of them seen just once. The CDR3 consists of 14 residues. Germline values: CDR1 KGHSH, CDR2 LQKENI. Trimming stripped 2 bases from V and 8 bases from J, with 12 bases between. This chain links TRBV18 with TRBJ1-4; no definite D call. The input for sequencing was PBMCs, taken after 12 months of ibrutinib treatment. This clonotype was sampled from a human donor with chronic lymphocytic leukemia. In DNA, the CDR3 is TGTGCCAGCTCACCAAGCCAGGCTAGGGAAAAACTGTTTTTT. It specifies CASSPSQAREKLFF. Full variable domain (outside the CDR3, taken from reference TRBV18 and TRBJ1-4): NAGVMQNPRHLVRRRGQEARLRCSPMKGHSHVYWYRQLPEEGLKFMVYLQKENIIDESGMPKERFSAEFPKEGPSILRIQQVVRGDSAAYFCASSPSQAREKLFFGSGTQLSVL.